What follows describes a single TCR beta chain. Its matching antigen is unknown. Given a much more abundant clone one base away, this may be a read error. This entry belongs to a study of blood T cells in healthy people across ages. For the second PCR, which ran for roughly 6 to 12 cycles, a sample-barcoded 5' primer and a J-beta primer mix were used. Each cDNA molecule carried a tag from a template-switch adaptor that contained 12 random nucleotides. TCRdb processed the 5' RACE reads anew with MiXCR; each CDR3 protein has one entry. Of approximately 1,700,000 distinct CDR3 sequences listed, roughly two fifths are singletons. General study findings and limits: Per million T cells, the diversity of TCR beta decreased roughly linearly as age advanced.

The TCR originated in a human donor in good health. Sequencing input: blood.

The CDR3, as DNA: TGCGGCGTTGAAGAAGGTCAGGGCCTCTACAATGAGCAGTTCTTC. The encoded protein is CGVEEGQGLYNEQFF. This chain joins TRBV29-1 and TRBJ2-1, with D perhaps TRBD1 (5 bases). CDR3 size: 15 residues. Germline values: CDR1 SQVTM, CDR2 ANQGSEA.